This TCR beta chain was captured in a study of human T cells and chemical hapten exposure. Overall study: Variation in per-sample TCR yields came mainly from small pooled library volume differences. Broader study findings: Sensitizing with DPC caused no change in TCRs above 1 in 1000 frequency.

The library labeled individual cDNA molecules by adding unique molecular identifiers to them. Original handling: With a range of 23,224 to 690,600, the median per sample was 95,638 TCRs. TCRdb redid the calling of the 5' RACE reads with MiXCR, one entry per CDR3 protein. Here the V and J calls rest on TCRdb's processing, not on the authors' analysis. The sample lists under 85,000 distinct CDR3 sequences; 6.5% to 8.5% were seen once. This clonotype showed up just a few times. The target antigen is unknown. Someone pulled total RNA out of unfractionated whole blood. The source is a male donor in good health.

The CDR3 loop is CSVVPETSNYGYTF. The DNA of the CDR3 is TGCAGCGTTGTCCCGGAGACCTCTAACTATGGCTACACCTTC. The rearrangement uses TRBV29-1 and TRBJ1-2; the D is unclear. CDR3 length equals 14 residues. From germline, CDR1 is SQVTM and CDR2 ANQGSEA. Trimming removed 4 bases from V and 0 bases from J, with 12 bases in between.